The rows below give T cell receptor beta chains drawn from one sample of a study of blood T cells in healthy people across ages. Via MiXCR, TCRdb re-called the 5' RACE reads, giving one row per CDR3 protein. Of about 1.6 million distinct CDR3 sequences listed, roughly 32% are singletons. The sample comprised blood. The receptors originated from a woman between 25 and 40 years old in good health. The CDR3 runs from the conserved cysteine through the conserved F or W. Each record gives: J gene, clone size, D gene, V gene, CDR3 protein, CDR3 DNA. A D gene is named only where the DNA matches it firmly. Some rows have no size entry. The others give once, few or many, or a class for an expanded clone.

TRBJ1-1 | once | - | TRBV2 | CASSDPHGQNTEAFF | TGTGCCAGCAGTGACCCCCACGGACAGAACACTGAAGCTTTCTTT
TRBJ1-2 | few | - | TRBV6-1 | CASAMGAIYGYTF | TGTGCCAGCGCGATGGGGGCGATCTATGGCTACACCTTC
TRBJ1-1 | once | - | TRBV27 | CASSLKGWTEAFF | TGTGCCAGCAGTTTAAAGGGATGGACTGAAGCTTTCTTT
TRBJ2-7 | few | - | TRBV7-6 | CASSLEAGEWHEQYF | TGTGCCAGCAGCTTAGAAGCTGGGGAGTGGCACGAGCAGTACTTC
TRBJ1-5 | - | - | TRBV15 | CATGQGKNQPQHF | TGTGCCACAGGGCAGGGGAAGAATCAGCCCCAGCATTTT
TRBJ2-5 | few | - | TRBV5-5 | CASSTQQGGRETQYF | TGTGCCAGCAGCACACAACAGGGAGGGAGGGAGACCCAGTACTTC
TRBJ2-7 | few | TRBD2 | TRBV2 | CARRTSGGHEQYF | TGTGCCAGAAGGACTAGCGGGGGCCACGAGCAGTACTTC
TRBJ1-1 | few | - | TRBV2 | CASSPTRFEAFF | TGTGCCAGCAGCCCGACCCGTTTTGAAGCTTTCTTT
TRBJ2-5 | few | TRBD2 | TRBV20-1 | CSASLAGPGTQYF | TGCAGTGCTAGCCTAGCGGGGCCCGGGACCCAGTACTTC
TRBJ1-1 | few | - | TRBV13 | CASSPASTGSSYTEAFF | TGTGCCAGCAGCCCGGCCTCGACAGGTTCGTCGTACACTGAAGCTTTCTTT
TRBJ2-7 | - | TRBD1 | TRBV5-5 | CASSLNRGPTYEQYF | TGTGCCAGCAGCTTGAACAGGGGGCCTACCTACGAGCAGTACTTC
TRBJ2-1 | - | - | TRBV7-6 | CASRAEAASYNEQFF | TGTGCCAGCAGGGCTGAAGCGGCTTCCTACAATGAGCAGTTCTTC
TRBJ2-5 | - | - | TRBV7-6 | CASSLGPLYGQYF | TGTGCCAGCAGCCTAGGGCCGCTCTACGGGCAGTACTTC
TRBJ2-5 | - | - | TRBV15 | CATSRDPKETQYF | TGTGCCACCAGCAGAGATCCGAAAGAGACCCAGTACTTC
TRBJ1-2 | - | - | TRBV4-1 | CASTFPGQIPNYGYTF | TGCGCCAGCACCTTCCCCGGACAGATCCCTAACTATGGCTACACCTTC
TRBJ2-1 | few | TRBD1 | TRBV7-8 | CASSLVYRGGSSYNEQFF | TGTGCCAGCAGCTTGGTTTACAGGGGTGGAAGCTCCTACAATGAGCAGTTCTTC
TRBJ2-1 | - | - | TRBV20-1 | CSASWSYSYNEQFF | TGCAGTGCTAGTTGGAGTTACTCCTACAATGAGCAGTTCTTC
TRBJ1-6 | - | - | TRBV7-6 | CASSLGGPSSYNSPLHF | TGTGCCAGCAGCTTAGGGGGGCCGAGCTCCTATAATTCACCCCTCCACTTT
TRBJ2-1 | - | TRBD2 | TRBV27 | CASSLIGGGTSAYNEQFF | TGTGCCAGCAGTTTAATCGGCGGGGGGACTAGCGCATACAATGAGCAGTTCTTC
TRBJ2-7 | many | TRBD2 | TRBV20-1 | CSASQRGVSYEQYF | TGCAGTGCTAGCCAGCGGGGGGTATCCTACGAGCAGTACTTC
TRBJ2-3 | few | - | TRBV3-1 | CASSQEEQPGDTQYF | TGTGCCAGCAGCCAAGAAGAACAGCCGGGGGATACGCAGTATTTT
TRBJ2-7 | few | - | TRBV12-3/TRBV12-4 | CASSFMGSSYEQYF | TGTGCCAGCAGTTTTATGGGAAGCTCCTACGAGCAGTACTTC
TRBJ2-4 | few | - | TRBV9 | CASSPRGVGSVKNIQYF | TGTGCCAGCAGCCCCCGAGGGGTGGGATCAGTCAAAAACATTCAGTACTTC
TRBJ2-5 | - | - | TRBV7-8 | CASTIERSGGETQYF | TGTGCCAGCACCATAGAACGTTCCGGGGGTGAGACCCAGTACTTC
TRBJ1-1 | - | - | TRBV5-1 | CASSLAWGSQRGTEAFF | TGCGCCAGCAGCTTGGCGTGGGGGAGCCAGCGGGGCACTGAAGCTTTCTTT
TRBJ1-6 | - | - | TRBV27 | CASSFNDSPLHF | TGTGCCAGCAGTTTTAACGATTCACCCCTCCACTTT
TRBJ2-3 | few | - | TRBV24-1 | CATSELTAGYTDTQYF | TGTGCCACCAGTGAATTGACGGCGGGATACACAGATACGCAGTATTTT
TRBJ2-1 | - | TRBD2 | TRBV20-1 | CSATQLAGGRYNEQFF | TGCAGTGCTACCCAGCTAGCGGGAGGCCGGTACAATGAGCAGTTCTTC
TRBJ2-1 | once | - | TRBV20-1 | CSARPLRVTNEQFF | TGCAGTGCTAGACCACTCCGGGTGACCAATGAGCAGTTCTTC
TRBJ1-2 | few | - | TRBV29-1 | CSVDLSGGKGYTF | TGCAGCGTTGACCTGTCCGGAGGGAAAGGCTACACCTTC
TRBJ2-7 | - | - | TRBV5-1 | CASSFTSATYEQYF | TGCGCCAGCAGCTTCACATCGGCAACCTACGAGCAGTACTTC
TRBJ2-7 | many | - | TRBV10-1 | CATSGSGKDEQYF | TGCGCCACCTCTGGATCAGGGAAAGACGAGCAGTACTTC
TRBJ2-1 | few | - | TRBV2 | CASTRVPRTSSYNEQFF | TGTGCCAGCACTCGGGTCCCCCGTACGAGCTCCTACAATGAGCAGTTCTTC
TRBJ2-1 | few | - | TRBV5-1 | CASSLAFNEQFF | TGCGCCAGCAGCTTGGCCTTCAATGAGCAGTTCTTC
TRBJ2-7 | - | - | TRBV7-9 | CASSLSFNPYEQYF | TGTGCCAGCAGCTTATCTTTCAATCCCTACGAGCAGTACTTC
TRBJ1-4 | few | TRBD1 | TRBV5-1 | CASSPGQAHEKLFF | TGCGCCAGCAGCCCCGGACAGGCCCATGAAAAACTGTTTTTT
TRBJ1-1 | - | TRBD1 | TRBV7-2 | CASSPTGFYTEAFF | TGTGCCAGCAGCCCGACAGGGTTCTACACTGAAGCTTTCTTT
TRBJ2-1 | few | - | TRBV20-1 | CSAEEWGEQFF | TGCAGTGCCGAGGAATGGGGAGAGCAGTTCTTC
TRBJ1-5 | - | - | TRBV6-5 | CAGSLRENQPQHF | TGTGCCGGCAGCCTCAGGGAGAATCAGCCCCAGCATTTT
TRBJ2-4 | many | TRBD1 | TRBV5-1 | CASSPDRVDGAKNIQYF | TGCGCCAGCAGCCCAGACAGGGTGGATGGCGCCAAAAACATTCAGTACTTC
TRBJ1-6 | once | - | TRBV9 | CASSETAHNSPLHF | TGTGCCAGCAGCGAGACAGCTCATAATTCACCCCTCCACTTT
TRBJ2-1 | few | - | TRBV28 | CASSSPSVGDEQFF | TGTGCCAGCAGTTCTCCCTCAGTGGGCGATGAGCAGTTCTTC
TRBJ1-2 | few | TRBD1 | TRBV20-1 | CSASLLGYGTGGTNYGYTF | TGCAGTGCTAGTCTCCTTGGGTACGGGACAGGGGGAACTAACTATGGCTACACCTTC
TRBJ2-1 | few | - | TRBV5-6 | CASSGSTGYGGYNEQFF | TGTGCCAGCAGCGGAAGTACAGGGTATGGCGGCTACAATGAGCAGTTCTTC
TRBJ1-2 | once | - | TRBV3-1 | CASSRGLGVYGYTF | TGTGCCAGCAGCCGGGGATTGGGGGTCTATGGCTACACCTTC
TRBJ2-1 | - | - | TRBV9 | CASSVVQGARSSYNEQFF | TGTGCCAGCAGCGTAGTCCAGGGAGCCAGATCCTCCTACAATGAGCAGTTCTTC
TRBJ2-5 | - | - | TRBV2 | CASSEALQVLETRYF | TGTGCCAGCAGTGAAGCGCTTCAGGTACTGGAGACCCGGTACTTC
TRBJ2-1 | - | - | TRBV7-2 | CVSSLFPAAVYNEQFF | TGTGTCAGCAGCTTATTTCCAGCGGCTGTGTACAATGAGCAGTTCTTC
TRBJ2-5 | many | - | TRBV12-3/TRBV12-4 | CASSLGGGTQYF | TGTGCCAGCAGCCTCGGTGGGGGGACCCAGTACTTC
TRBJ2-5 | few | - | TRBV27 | CASRSPGLQGIKETQYF | TGTGCCAGCAGGTCACCTGGCCTACAGGGAATAAAAGAGACCCAGTACTTC
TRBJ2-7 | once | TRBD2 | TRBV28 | CACSPRGSSGSSYEQYF | TGTGCCTGCAGCCCCCGGGGTTCCAGCGGGAGCTCCTACGAGCAGTACTTC